This T cell receptor beta chain stems from a study of molecular identifiers for immune sequencing clone quantification. Overall study context: RNA from around 20,000 or 100,000 naive CD8 cells was split five ways in replicates, with four sequenced.

From the PCR reads, TCRdb called clonotypes with MiXCR, one entry per CDR3 protein. Seen here are about 510,000 distinct CDR3 sequences, about a fifth observed once, and the top ten hold about 0.8%. Trimming at V came to 6 bases and at J to 7 bases, leaving 6 bases not matched to a gene. Germline CDR1 DFQATT, CDR2 SNEGSKA (reference sequence). This CDR3 has 12 residues. There are many counts of this clonotype. The source material was naive CD8+ T cells from blood, with Jurkat cell RNA spiked in. The sample's subset: FACS-sorted CD8+CD4-CCR7+CD45RA+ naive T cells. The chain recombines TRBV20-1 with TRBJ2-3; the match to TRBD2 covers 8 bases. The receptor's source is a human donor in good health. Some libraries in this study had Jurkat cell RNA spiked in. The CDR3 loop is CSARREDYTQYF. In DNA form, the CDR3 reads TGCAGTGCGCGGCGGGAGGATTATACGCAGTATTTT.